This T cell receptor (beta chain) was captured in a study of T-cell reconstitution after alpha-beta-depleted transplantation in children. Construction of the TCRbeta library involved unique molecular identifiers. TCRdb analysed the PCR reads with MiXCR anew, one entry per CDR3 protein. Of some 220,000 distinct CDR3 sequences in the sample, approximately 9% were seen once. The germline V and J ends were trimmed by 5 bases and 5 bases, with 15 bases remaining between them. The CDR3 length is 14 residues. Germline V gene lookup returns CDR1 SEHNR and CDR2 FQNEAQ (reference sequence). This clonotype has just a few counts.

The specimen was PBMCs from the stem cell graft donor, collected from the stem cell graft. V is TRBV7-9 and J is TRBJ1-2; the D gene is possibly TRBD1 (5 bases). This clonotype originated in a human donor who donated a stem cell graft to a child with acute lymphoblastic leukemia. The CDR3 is CASSPSLDSYGYTF. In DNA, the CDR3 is TGTGCCAGCAGCCCCTCCTTAGACAGTTATGGCTACACCTTC.